This T cell receptor (beta chain) emerged from a study of cytomegalovirus exposure and HLA in healthy donors. Regarding the study as a whole: Cytomegalovirus status was reportedly diagnosed by the classifier with high sensitivity and specificity.

In regard to this clone: No antigen is known for it.

The primer mix had 60 Vbeta and 13 Jbeta primers. Authors' processing steps: Around 12 million of tens of millions of unique TCR beta chains were shared, per a later count. The protocol was immunoSEQ multiplex PCR, while the TCRdb copy is restricted to in-frame clones and leaves out a portion. Clonal size and the V and J genes are those of that table, whereas D and trimming came from the DNA. The sample yields about 170,000 clones, roughly 84% seen once. The source material was PBMCs. The receptor's source is a man younger than 45 in good health and CMV-seropositive.

The CDR3 protein is CASSSSGSMWETQYF. Written as DNA, the CDR3 is TGTGCCAGCAGCTCCAGCGGGAGTATGTGGGAGACCCAGTACTTC. The rearrangement links TRBV11-2 to TRBJ2-5; the match to TRBD2 covers 8 bases. With V trimmed by 4 bases and J by 5 bases, 9 bases remained unmatched. CDR1 SGHAT and CDR2 FQNNGV come from the germline V gene. The length of the CDR3 is 15 residues.